The 24 T cell receptor beta chains below all came from one sample that was sequenced in a study of blood T cell repertoires in COVID-19. Method: immunoSEQ multiplex PCR; TCRdb's copy keeps in-frame clones and lacks some. The table records some 120,000 clones, 70% to 85% of them present only once. Sequenced input: peripheral blood. The source of these receptors is a man aged 65 to 79 with active or convalescent COVID-19.

The rearrangement links TRBV19 to TRBJ1-1; D is perhaps TRBD1 (5 bases). Trimming took off 6 bases at V and 0 bases at J, with 14 bases between the two ends. Germline V gene sequence: CDR1 LNHDA, CDR2 SQIVND (reference sequence). The CDR3 loop spans 15 amino acids. The CDR3 here is CASRTTGLLNTEAFF. In nucleotides, the CDR3 is TGTGCCAGTAGGACCACGGGACTCTTGAACACTGAAGCTTTCTTT.

With regard to this clone: Distinct nucleotide sequences in the sample also encode this CDR3. This chain joins TRBV5-1 and TRBJ1-2; TRBD1 aligns across 11 bases. Per the germline V gene, CDR1 is SGHRS and CDR2 is YFSETQ. With V trimmed by 3 bases and J by 2 bases, 3 bases remained unmatched. This CDR3 has 15 residues. The CDR3 DNA is TGCGCCAGCAGCTCCGGGACAGGGGGAAACTATGGCTACACCTTC. This codes for CASSSGTGGNYGYTF.

The chain combines TRBV11-3 with TRBJ1-1; tentatively, D is TRBD1 (5 bases). This CDR3 region has 15 residues. V lost 5 bases and J lost 0, with 13 bases in between. CDR1 SGHNT and CDR2 YENEEA come from the germline V gene. The chain's CDR3 is CASSKDDRMNTEAFF. DNA for the CDR3: TGTGCCAGCAGCAAGGACGACAGAATGAACACTGAAGCTTTCTTT.

The V and J genes are TRBV5-1 and TRBJ2-1; 8 bases are shared with TRBD2. V lost 2 bases and J lost 3; bases outside the gene matches: 4. Germline CDR1 and CDR2: SGHRS and YFSETQ. The CDR3 has 15 residues. CDR3 residues: CASSFAGGSYNEQFF. The CDR3 region has the DNA TGCGCCAGCAGCTTTGCGGGGGGAAGCTACAATGAGCAGTTCTTC.

This clone has more than one count but fewer than ten. This chain connects TRBV7-8 to TRBJ2-3, with D perhaps matching TRBD2 (6 bases). The CDR3 runs to 14 residues. V dropped 4 bases and J dropped 2 bases, with 10 bases sitting between them. Germline V gene lookup returns CDR1 SGHVS and CDR2 FQNEAQ. In DNA form, the CDR3 reads TGTGCCAGCAGCTCGGGACTGGACACAGATACGCAGTATTTT. Encoded protein: CASSSGLDTDTQYF.

The chain uses TRBV4-2 and TRBJ1-1; D is perhaps TRBD1 (5 bases). This CDR3 is built from 17 residues. V was shortened by 0 bases and J by 4 bases, with 18 bases between the two germline ends. Germline V gene lookup returns CDR1 LGHNA and CDR2 YNFKEQ. CDR3 amino acids: CASSQDSSAGIGTEAFF. In DNA, the CDR3 is TGTGCCAGCAGCCAAGATAGCTCGGCAGGGATCGGCACTGAAGCTTTCTTT.

The chain has TRBV7-9 and TRBJ2-3, with D possibly being TRBD2 (7 bases). There are 14 residues in the CDR3. The germline V gene has CDR1 SEHNR and CDR2 FQNEAQ (reference sequence). Between the trimmed V and J ends, which lost 5 bases and 8 bases, there was a span of 17 bases. CDR3 nucleotides: TGTGCCAGCAGCCAAGGGGGGGCGCTGGGTACGCAGTATTTT. It encodes CASSQGGALGTQYF. The whole variable domain, remainder taken from reference TRBV7-9 and TRBJ2-3, is DTGVSQNPRHKITKRGQNVTFRCDPISEHNRLYWYRQTLGQGPEFLTYFQNEAQLEKSRLLSDRFSAERPKGSFSTLEIQRTEQGDSAMYLCASSQGGALGTQYFGPGTRLTVL.

This rearrangement joins TRBV24-1 to TRBJ2-1; TRBD2 matches 7 bases. The V and J ends lost 5 bases and 0 bases, in that order; junction bases with no gene match: 6. Germline loops: CDR1 KGHDR, CDR2 SFDVKD. The CDR3 runs to 16 residues. The chain's CDR3 is CATSAAGDPSYNEQFF. For the CDR3, the DNA is TGTGCCACCAGTGCCGCGGGGGACCCCTCCTACAATGAGCAGTTCTTC.

The V gene is TRBV5-5, the J gene TRBJ1-1; possibly TRBD1 for D (6 bases). The CDR3 loop spans 16 amino acids. V dropped 1 base and J dropped 11 bases, with 24 bases sitting between them. Looked up from germline, CDR1 is SGHKS and CDR2 is YYEKEE (reference sequence). In DNA form, the CDR3 reads TGTGCCAGCAGCTTGCTAACCTCTGGGACACAGCTTAGGGCTTTCTTT. Translating gives CASSLLTSGTQLRAFF.

This clone occurred many times. The genes are TRBV12-3 or TRBV12-4 and TRBJ1-3; D is undetermined. V was shortened by 3 bases and J by 3 bases, with 6 bases between the two germline ends. This CDR3 is built from 13 residues. CDR3 residues: CASSFSGGNTIYF. CDR3 sequence (DNA): TGTGCCAGCAGTTTCTCGGGTGGAAACACCATATATTTT.

The chain carries TRBV11-2 and TRBJ1-5; 8 bases match TRBD1. The CDR3 sequence is 17 residues long. Losses at the gene ends were 5 bases for V and 2 bases for J; bases not matched to a gene: 11. Germline V lookup: CDR1 SGHAT, CDR2 FQNNGV. The CDR3 DNA follows: TGTGCCAGCAGCCCGAGGACAGGGACGATTGGCAATCAGCCCCAGCATTTT. Translating gives CASSPRTGTIGNQPQHF.

This chain connects TRBV7-2 to TRBJ2-5; TRBD2 matches at 11 bases. This CDR3 is 15 amino acids long. V dropped 2 bases and J dropped 5; count of bases not matched to a gene: 4. Germline V gene sequence: CDR1 SGHTA, CDR2 FQGNSA. CDR3 sequence: CASSLTSGGGETQYF. The CDR3, as DNA: TGTGCCAGCAGCTTAACTAGCGGGGGAGGGGAGACCCAGTACTTC. Variable domain in full (rest from reference TRBV7-2 and TRBJ2-5): GAGVSQSPSNKVTEKGKDVELRCDPISGHTALYWYRQSLGQGLEFLIYFQGNSAPDKSGLPSDRFSAERTGGSVSTLTIQRTQQEDSAVYLCASSLTSGGGETQYFGPGTRLLVL.

This clone was detected only once. The chain combines TRBV19 with TRBJ1-1; 7 bases are a match to TRBD1. Germline CDR1 LNHDA, CDR2 SQIVND (reference sequence). CDR3 length: 11 residues. V dropped 8 bases and J dropped 9; count of bases not matched to a gene: 6. The CDR3 nucleotides are TGTGCCAGTCTTCAGGGGGTGAAAGCTTTCTTT. Amino acids: CASLQGVKAFF.

This clone came up once. The chain is built from TRBV5-6 and TRBJ1-4; no reliable D call. Germline CDR1 and CDR2: SGHDT and YYEEEE. The germline V and J ends were trimmed by 4 bases and 0 bases, with 10 bases remaining between them. The CDR3 is 15 amino acids. CDR3 region: CASSLLYATNEKLFF. In DNA form, the CDR3 reads TGTGCCAGCAGCCTCCTTTATGCAACTAATGAAAAACTGTTTTTT.

The DNA for the CDR3 is TGTGCCAGCAGCCACTCCCGGCAGGTGCTTAACACTGAAGCTTTCTTT. It yields the protein CASSHSRQVLNTEAFF. This chain connects TRBV7-2 to TRBJ1-1, with D unclear. From germline, CDR1 is SGHTA and CDR2 FQGNSA. CDR3 length: 16 residues. The V and J ends lost 5 bases and 2 bases respectively, with 18 bases between them.

This clone showed up just once. The CDR3 here is CASSFTGDTEAFF. CDR3 nucleotide sequence: TGCGCCAGCAGCTTTACAGGAGACACTGAAGCTTTCTTT. V and J are TRBV5-1 and TRBJ1-1, with D possibly being TRBD1 (5 bases). With 2 bases removed from V and 3 bases from J, the gap between germline ends came to 8 bases. Germline assignment: CDR1 SGHRS and CDR2 YFSETQ. The CDR3 sequence is 13 residues long. Together with reference TRBV5-1 and TRBJ1-1, the CDR3 gives the full variable domain: KAGVTQTPRYLIKTRGQQVTLSCSPISGHRSVSWYQQTPGQGLQFLFEYFSETQRNKGNFPGRFSGRQFSNSRSEMNVSTLELGDSALYLCASSFTGDTEAFFGQGTRLTVV.

The chain uses TRBV5-1 and TRBJ2-7; 9 bases line up with TRBD2. The ends lost 0 bases at V and 7 bases at J; junction bases unmatched: 8. Germline V lookup: CDR1 SGHRS, CDR2 YFSETQ. This CDR3 has 15 amino acids. This CDR3 reads CASSLDPSGIGEQYF. The CDR3 DNA reads as TGCGCCAGCAGCTTGGACCCTAGCGGGATCGGGGAGCAGTACTTC.

V and J are TRBV7-2 and TRBJ1-3, with a tentative D call TRBD1 (5 bases). The CDR3 extends over 18 amino acids. V shed 0 bases and J shed 0 bases, with 15 bases lying between them. Germline V lookup: CDR1 SGHTA, CDR2 FQGNSA. CDR3 DNA sequence: TGTGCCAGCAGCTTAGCCCGGACACAATTCGACTCTGGAAACACCATATATTTT. It codes for CASSLARTQFDSGNTIYF.

The rearrangement uses TRBV28 and TRBJ1-2; D unclear. The germline V gene encodes CDR1 MDHEN and CDR2 SYDVKM. Trimming took off 4 bases at V and 4 bases at J, with 7 bases between the two ends. The length of the CDR3 is 12 residues. The CDR3 region is CASSSFSYGYTF. CDR3 DNA: TGTGCCAGCAGTTCATTTTCCTATGGCTACACCTTC.

This clone was observed a few times. J is TRBJ2-2 and V is TRBV9; TRBD1 matches 8 bases. This CDR3 comprises 13 residues. Looked up from germline, CDR1 is SGDLS and CDR2 is YYNGEE. Trimming at V came to 3 bases and at J to 5 bases, leaving 0 bases not matched to a gene. The CDR3: CASSGQGTGELFF. CDR3 bases: TGTGCCAGCAGCGGACAGGGGACCGGGGAGCTGTTTTTT.

This clone was observed many times. The rearrangement joins TRBV19 to TRBJ2-2, with a possible D match to TRBD1 (6 bases). From germline, CDR1 is LNHDA and CDR2 SQIVND (reference sequence). V was cut by 5 bases and J by 5 bases, with 12 bases left in between. CDR3 size: 14 residues. CDR3 sequence reads: CASSSRGGTGELFF. In DNA form, the CDR3 reads TGTGCCAGTAGTTCCAGGGGCGGGACCGGGGAGCTGTTTTTT.

The chain uses TRBV30 and TRBJ1-4; TRBD1 matches at 7 bases. The germline V gene encodes CDR1 GTSNPN and CDR2 SVGIG (reference sequence). V dropped 8 bases and J dropped 6; count of bases not matched to a gene: 12. The CDR3 sequence is 14 residues long. The CDR3 loop is CALTVDRVDEKLFF. The CDR3 bases are TGTGCCCTGACCGTCGACAGGGTAGATGAAAAACTGTTTTTT.

The chain combines TRBV13 with TRBJ2-1, with TRBD2 matching 8 bases. The length of the CDR3 is 14 residues. Germline V gives CDR1 PRHDT, CDR2 FYEKMQ (reference sequence). The V and J ends lost 0 bases and 6 bases, in that order; junction bases with no gene match: 1. CDR3 in DNA: TGTGCCAGCAGCTTAGGCGGGGGGGGCAATGAGCAGTTCTTC. This translates into CASSLGGGGNEQFF. The variable domain in full, completed from reference TRBV13 and TRBJ2-1, reads AAGVIQSPRHLIKEKRETATLKCYPIPRHDTVYWYQQGPGQDPQFLISFYEKMQSDKGSIPDRFSAQQFSDYHSELNMSSLELGDSALYFCASSLGGGGNEQFFGPGTRLTVL.

The chain uses TRBV9 and TRBJ2-1, with 9 nucleotides matching TRBD2. The CDR3 runs to 15 residues. Losses at the gene ends were 3 bases for V and 8 bases for J; bases not matched to a gene: 9. Per germline, CDR1 SGDLS and CDR2 YYNGEE. DNA of the CDR3: TGTGCCAGCAGCGAGAGGCTAGCGGGAATGCATGAGCAGTTCTTC. Amino acids: CASSERLAGMHEQFF.